This record looks at one TCR beta chain sequence and its context. Clones were sequenced by immunoSEQ multiplex PCR, and TCRdb holds only the in-frame ones, with some missing. The data show about 250,000 clones, with about 89% seen just once and 0.75% to 0.9% held by the top ten. The data derive from a study of blood T cell repertoires in COVID-19. The sequenced material came from peripheral blood. This sequence originates from a man aged 30 to 39 with acute or convalescent COVID-19.

The CDR3 DNA sequence: TGTGCCAGCAGCTTAATGGCGGGCGGTATAAATGAGCAGTTCTTC. Its protein is CASSLMAGGINEQFF. The chain recombines TRBV7-8 with TRBJ2-1, with D tentatively TRBD2 (5 bases). CDR3 size: 15 residues. Germline V gene sequence: CDR1 SGHVS, CDR2 FQNEAQ. The ends were cut back, 2 bases at V and 7 bases at J, with 15 bases in the middle.